This entry lists 9 T cell receptor beta chains sequenced from one sample in a study of Ad26.COV2.S vaccination and SARS-CoV-2 variants. The table came from immunoSEQ multiplex PCR; TCRdb's copy has only in-frame clones and leaves some out. Counted here are hundreds of thousands of clones, more than 85% occurring once; the ten biggest clones make up around 4.5%. Treatment here: 19 received Ad26.COV2.S at low or high dose, single or two shots; roughly five received placebo; per-sample allocation not given. Specimens were obtained on day 63 following the first vaccine or placebo injection. This specimen consisted of peripheral blood, obtained in a trial of Ad26.COV2.S vaccine versus placebo. The receptors were sampled from a person between 18 and 59 years old who received the Ad26.COV2.S COVID-19 vaccine or a placebo.

This clone was observed once. V usage is TRBV10-3 and J usage is TRBJ2-3, with D hard to call. Germline V gene sequence: CDR1 ENHRY, CDR2 SYGVKD. The CDR3 loop spans 13 amino acids. V was clipped by 0 bases and J by 8 bases, with 9 bases between them. CDR3 in DNA: TGTGCCATCAGTGAGTCGAATCCCATTACGCAGTATTTT. It translates to CAISESNPITQYF.

This clone was found once. This chain connects TRBV2 to TRBJ2-1; D unclear. Germline assignment: CDR1 SNHLY and CDR2 FYNNEI. V gave up 2 bases and J gave up 5 bases, with 7 bases separating them. The CDR3 runs to 13 residues. The CDR3, as DNA: TGTGCCAGCAGTGAAAGGAGTAACAATGAGCAGTTCTTC. It codes for CASSERSNNEQFF. The entire variable domain, with the rest obtained from reference TRBV2 and TRBJ2-1, is as follows: EPEVTQTPSHQVTQMGQEVILRCVPISNHLYFYWYRQILGQKVEFLVSFYNNEISEKSEIFDDQFSVERPDGSNFTLKIRSTKLEDSAMYFCASSERSNNEQFFGPGTRLTVL.

The V and J genes are TRBV29-1 and TRBJ1-2, with 7 positions matching TRBD1. Germline CDR1 reads SQVTM; CDR2 reads ANQGSEA. The CDR3 covers 14 residues. The junction had 10 bases not matched to a gene; V was cut back by 7 bases and J by 2 bases. The CDR3 bases are TGCAGCGCACCCGGGGAGGGGGCCAACTATGGCTACACCTTC. Amino acids: CSAPGEGANYGYTF.

This clone was counted many times. This chain links TRBV6-4 with TRBJ2-2, with 10 bases lining up with TRBD2. The CDR3 runs to 15 residues. Trimming at V came to 5 bases and at J to 4 bases, leaving 4 bases not matched to a gene. Germline V gene sequence: CDR1 MRHNA, CDR2 SNTAGT. CDR3 residues: CASSSSGGSTGELFF. In nucleotides, the CDR3 is TGTGCCAGCAGTTCTAGCGGGGGATCCACCGGGGAGCTGTTTTTT.

The CDR3 protein is CASSLGPGYNEQFF. The DNA for the CDR3 is TGTGCCAGCAGCTTGGGTCCGGGGTACAATGAGCAGTTCTTC. This chain links TRBV5-6 with TRBJ2-1; maybe TRBD2 (5 bases). Per germline, CDR1 SGHDT and CDR2 YYEEEE. The CDR3 consists of 14 residues. V lost 0 bases and J 4 bases, leaving 8 bases between the germline ends. The full variable domain, completed using reference TRBV5-6 and TRBJ2-1, is DAGVTQSPTHLIKTRGQQVTLRCSPKSGHDTVSWYQQALGQGPQFIFQYYEEEERQRGNFPDRFSGHQFPNYSSELNVNALLLGDSALYLCASSLGPGYNEQFFGPGTRLTVL.

This chain connects TRBV19 to TRBJ2-7; D tentatively reads TRBD1 or TRBD2 (6 bases each). CDR1 is LNHDA, CDR2 SQIVND, per germline (reference sequence). Trimming cost V 3 bases and J 5 bases, with 11 bases left between them. This CDR3 comprises 13 residues. CDR3 coding DNA: TGTGCCAGTAGTATTAGGGGGGCCAACGAGCAGTACTTC. It is translated as CASSIRGANEQYF.

This sequence joins TRBV6-1 and TRBJ1-5; tentative D call: TRBD1 (6 bases). CDR3 size: 17 residues. The germline V gene encodes CDR1 MNHNS and CDR2 SASEGT. Deletions cut 1 base from V and 3 bases from J, with 16 bases between. The CDR3 nucleotides read TGTGCCAGCAGTGAAGTTAGGACAGCCAGGCCCAATCAGCCCCAGCATTTT. Amino acids: CASSEVRTARPNQPQHF.

The chain joins TRBV6-2 or TRBV6-3 to TRBJ2-3; 15 bases agree with TRBD2. V lost 6 bases and J lost 6; bases outside the gene matches: 4. Germline loops: CDR1 MNHEY, CDR2 SVGEGT. The CDR3 contains 15 residues. This CDR3 is CASSPGTSGGDTQYF. The CDR3, as DNA: TGTGCCAGCAGCCCCGGGACTAGCGGGGGGGATACGCAGTATTTT.

The rearrangement uses TRBV19 and TRBJ2-5; no clear D gene. Germline V CDR1 and CDR2: LNHDA, SQIVND (reference sequence). The CDR3 runs to 14 residues. Trimming took 9 bases from V and 5 from J, leaving 19 bases between them. DNA for the CDR3: TGTGCCAGCAGCCTCGCTGGGGTTGTTGAGACCCAGTACTTC. Translated, it gives CASSLAGVVETQYF. Filled out from reference TRBV19 and TRBJ2-5, the complete variable domain reads DGGITQSPKYLFRKEGQNVTLSCEQNLNHDAMYWYRQDPGQGLRLIYYSQIVNDFQKGDIAEGYSVSREKKESFPLTVTSAQKNPTAFYLCASSLAGVVETQYFGPGTRLLVL.